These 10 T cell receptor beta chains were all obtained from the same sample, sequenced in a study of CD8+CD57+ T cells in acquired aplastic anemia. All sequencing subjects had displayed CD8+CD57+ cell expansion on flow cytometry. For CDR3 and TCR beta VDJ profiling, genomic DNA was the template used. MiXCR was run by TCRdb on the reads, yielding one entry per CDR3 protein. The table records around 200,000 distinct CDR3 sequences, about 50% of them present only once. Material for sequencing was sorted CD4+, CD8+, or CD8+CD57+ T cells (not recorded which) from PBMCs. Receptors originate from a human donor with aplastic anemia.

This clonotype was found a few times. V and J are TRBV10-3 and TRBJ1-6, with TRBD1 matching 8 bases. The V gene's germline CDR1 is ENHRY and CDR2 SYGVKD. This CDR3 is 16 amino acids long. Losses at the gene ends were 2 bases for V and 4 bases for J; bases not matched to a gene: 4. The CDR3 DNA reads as TGTGCCATCAGTGAGCAGGGGGCAATATATAATTCACCCCTCCACTTT. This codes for CAISEQGAIYNSPLHF.

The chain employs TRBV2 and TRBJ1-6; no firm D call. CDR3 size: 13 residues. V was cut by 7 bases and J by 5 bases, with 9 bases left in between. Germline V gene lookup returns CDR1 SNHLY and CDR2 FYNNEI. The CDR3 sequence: CASKTRNNSPLHF. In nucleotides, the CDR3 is TGTGCCAGCAAAACTCGGAATAATTCACCCCTCCACTTT.

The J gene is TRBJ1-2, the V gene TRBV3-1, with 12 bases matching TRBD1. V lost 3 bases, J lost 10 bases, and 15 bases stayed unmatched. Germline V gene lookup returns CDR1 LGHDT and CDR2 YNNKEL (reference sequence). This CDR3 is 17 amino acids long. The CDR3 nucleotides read TGTGCCAGCAGCCAGGGGACAGGGGGCGGTGTTTTTTATTCCTACACCTTC. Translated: CASSQGTGGGVFYSYTF.

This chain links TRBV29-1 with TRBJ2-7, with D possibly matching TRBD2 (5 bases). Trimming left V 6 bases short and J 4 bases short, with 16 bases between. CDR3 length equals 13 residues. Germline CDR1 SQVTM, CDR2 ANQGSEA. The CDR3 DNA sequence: TGCAGCGTATCTCCCGGGCCGGGGTACGAGCAGTACTTC. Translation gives CSVSPGPGYEQYF.

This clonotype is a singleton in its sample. This CDR3 reads CASRAETRSSEQYF. The CDR3 DNA sequence: TGTGCCAGTAGGGCAGAGACTCGATCCAGCGAGCAGTACTTC. This chain uses TRBV19 with TRBJ2-7; D is unresolved. The CDR3 consists of 14 residues. CDR1 is LNHDA, CDR2 SQIVND, per germline (reference sequence). With 6 bases removed from V and 6 bases from J, the gap between germline ends came to 18 bases.

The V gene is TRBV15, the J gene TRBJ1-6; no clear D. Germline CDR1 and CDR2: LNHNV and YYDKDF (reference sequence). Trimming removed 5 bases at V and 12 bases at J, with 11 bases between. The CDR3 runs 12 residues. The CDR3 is CATSGPRLPLHF. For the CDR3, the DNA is TGTGCCACCAGCGGACCCCGGTTACCCCTCCACTTT.

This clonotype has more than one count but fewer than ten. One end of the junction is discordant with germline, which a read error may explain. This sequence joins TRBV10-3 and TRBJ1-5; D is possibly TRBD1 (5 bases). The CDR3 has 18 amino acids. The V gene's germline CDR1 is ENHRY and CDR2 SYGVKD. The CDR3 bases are TGTGCCAGCAGTCTCCGGTGGGGGGGACGGCTACTCAATCAGCCCCAGCATTTT. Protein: CASSLRWGGRLLNQPQHF.

For the CDR3, the DNA is TGCAGTGCTAGAGATCGGGGGGGGCGGGCCAACGTCCTGACTTTC. This encodes CSARDRGGRANVLTF. The chain carries TRBV20-1 and TRBJ2-6; TRBD2 matches at 8 bases. The CDR3 has 15 residues. The V segment lost 0 bases and the J segment 5 bases; nucleotides outside the gene matches: 3. In germline, CDR1 is DFQATT, CDR2 SNEGSKA (reference sequence).

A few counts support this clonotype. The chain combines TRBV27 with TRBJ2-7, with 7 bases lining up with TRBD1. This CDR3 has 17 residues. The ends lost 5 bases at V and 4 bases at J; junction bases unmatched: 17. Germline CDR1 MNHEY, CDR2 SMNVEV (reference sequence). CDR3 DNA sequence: TGTGCCAGCAGTCCTCGACAGGGTAGGACCGAGGGGTACGAGCAGTACTTC. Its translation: CASSPRQGRTEGYEQYF.

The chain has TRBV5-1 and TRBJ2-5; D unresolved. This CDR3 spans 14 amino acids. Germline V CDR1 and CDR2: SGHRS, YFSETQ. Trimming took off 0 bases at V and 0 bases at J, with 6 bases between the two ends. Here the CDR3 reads CASSLGANQETQYF. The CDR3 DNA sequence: TGCGCCAGCAGCTTGGGGGCTAACCAAGAGACCCAGTACTTC.